The source of this T cell receptor beta chain is a study of identical twins. This clonotype has at least ten counts. One junction end disagrees with the germline gene, perhaps due to a read error. Only healthy Caucasians were included as donors. TCRdb re-called the 5' RACE reads through MiXCR, storing one row per CDR3 protein. The table lists 450,000 or so distinct CDR3 sequences, over 12% of them singletons. The CDR3 runs 13 residues. Germline loops: CDR1 MNHNY, CDR2 SVGAGI (reference sequence). These same records also appear under a second study, on yellow fever vaccine responses in identical twins.

Sequenced input: CD4+ T cells sorted from blood. V is TRBV6-6 and J is TRBJ2-7, with D tentatively TRBD2 (5 bases). The clonotype comes from a woman under 30 in good health. CDR3 in DNA: TGCGCCAGCAGCGCGGGTGGACCCTACGAGCAGTACTTC. Translation: CASSAGGPYEQYF.